The sequence of this TCR beta chain was determined in a study of tumor-infiltrating lymphocytes in primary liver carcinoma. RNA isolated from unsorted whole blood supplied the blood RNA, with germline DNA also extracted. The authors made TCR beta cDNA from 500 ng total RNA with a constant-region primer. Modified slightly, ARM-PCR produced TCR beta libraries over three nested multiplex PCR rounds. TRBV1-TRBV30 forward primers paired with a C-beta reverse primer drove the first two PCR rounds, about 9 cycles each. TCRdb itself ran the multiplex PCR reads through MiXCR, one entry per CDR3 protein. The sample lists a few hundred thousand distinct CDR3 sequences, approximately 54% occurring once. Remarks on this clonotype: What it binds is unknown.

Germline assignment: CDR1 GTSNPN and CDR2 SVGIG (reference sequence). With 3 bases removed from V and 5 bases from J, the gap between germline ends came to 13 bases. CDR3 length equals 14 residues. The study's findings and limits: Tumor top-250-clone fraction significantly exceeded that of blood (p = 0.039).

This receptor was identified in a woman aged 25 to 39 with primary liver carcinoma and hepatitis B virus infection. Sequencing was done on a sample of peripheral blood. The V gene is TRBV30, the J gene TRBJ2-2; D might be TRBD1 (6 bases). The CDR3 DNA follows: TGTGCCTGGAGAGTCAGGGGTGGTACCGGGGAGCTGTTTTTT. It codes for CAWRVRGGTGELFF.